This TCR beta chain is from a study of cytomegalovirus exposure and HLA in healthy donors. Deletions cut 1 base from V and 4 bases from J, with 20 bases between. There are 18 residues in the CDR3. CDR1 and CDR2 (germline): MGHRA, YSYEKL. PCR used 60 Vbeta primers and 13 Jbeta primers. Clones were sequenced by immunoSEQ multiplex PCR, and TCRdb holds only the in-frame ones, with some missing. Found here are some 160,000 clones, 65% to 85% of them singletons; the top ten hold 2.4%. Source material: PBMCs. This chain joins TRBV4-1 and TRBJ1-3, with a possible D match to TRBD1 (6 bases). This clonotype originated in a man aged 55 to 70 in good health and CMV-seronegative. The CDR3 nucleotides are TGCGCCAGCAGCCAAGTCGTGCGCGGGGGGCCCTCCGGAAACACCATATATTTT. It encodes CASSQVVRGGPSGNTIYF.